The 27 T cell receptor beta chains presented below share a single source sample, sequenced in a study of OX40 agonist ivuxolimab in advanced cancers. Assay used: immunoSEQ multiplex PCR; TCRdb lists only in-frame clones, some missing. The sample shows 40,000 to 45,000 clones, 80% to 90% of them seen only once. Sequences were derived from CD4+ or CD8+ T cells sorted from blood, sampled in a trial of the OX40 agonist ivuxolimab. The source is an adult with an advanced solid tumor such as melanoma, head and neck, liver or kidney cancer.

This rearrangement joins TRBV5-3 to TRBJ1-6; D remains ambiguous. TRBV5-3 is an ORF, with its function uncertain. This CDR3 has 14 amino acids. V lost 0 bases to trimming and J lost 2 bases, with 3 bases between them. The CDR3 protein is CARSLDTYNSPLHF. Here the CDR3 DNA reads TGTGCCAGAAGCTTGGACACCTATAATTCACCCCTCCACTTT.

This sequence joins TRBV7-9 and TRBJ2-2; D call uncertain. There are 14 residues in the CDR3. Germline assignment: CDR1 SEHNR and CDR2 FQNEAQ (reference sequence). V shed 5 bases and J shed 5 bases, with 12 bases lying between them. CDR3: CASSHPGRTGELFF. The DNA of the CDR3 is TGTGCCAGCAGCCACCCGGGCCGGACCGGGGAGCTGTTTTTT.

The V call is TRBV9, the J call TRBJ2-7; the match to TRBD1 covers 7 bases. CDR1 SGDLS and CDR2 YYNGEE come from the germline V gene. The CDR3 has 15 amino acids. V lost 4 bases to trimming and J lost 3 bases; unmatched junction nucleotides: 10. The CDR3 DNA reads TGTGCCAGCAGCTTATCCGGGACAGACCACTACGAGCAGTACTTC. This sequence encodes CASSLSGTDHYEQYF. Looking up the rest from reference TRBV9 and TRBJ2-7 gives the full variable domain: DSGVTQTPKHLITATGQRVTLRCSPRSGDLSVYWYQQSLDQGLQFLIQYYNGEERAKGNILERFSAQQFPDLHSELNLSSLELGDSALYFCASSLSGTDHYEQYFGPGTRLTVT.

The genes are TRBV27 and TRBJ2-1, with D perhaps matching TRBD2 (5 bases). V was cut by 5 bases and J by 6 bases, with 17 bases left in between. This CDR3 comprises 15 residues. The V gene's germline CDR1 is MNHEY and CDR2 SMNVEV (reference sequence). CDR3 loop: CASSPGEGTTNEQFF. DNA for the CDR3: TGTGCCAGCAGTCCCGGAGAGGGAACAACCAATGAGCAGTTCTTC.

The V gene is TRBV7-8, the J gene TRBJ2-7, with D uncertain. Trimming removed 5 bases at V and 7 bases at J, with 12 bases between. This CDR3 comprises 12 residues. Germline V gene data show CDR1 as SGHVS and CDR2 as FQNEAQ. The chain's CDR3 is CASSPALGEQYF. The CDR3 DNA follows: TGTGCCAGCAGCCCTGCCCTGGGGGAGCAGTACTTC.

This clone was recorded a few times. The chain joins TRBV7-9 to TRBJ2-2, with unresolved D. With 0 bases removed from V and 4 bases from J, the gap between germline ends came to 12 bases. Germline V gene data show CDR1 as SEHNR and CDR2 as FQNEAQ (reference sequence). This CDR3 spans 16 amino acids. The CDR3 reads CASSLAVQTTTGELFF. The CDR3 DNA reads TGTGCCAGCAGCTTAGCGGTACAAACTACCACCGGGGAGCTGTTTTTT.

This chain connects TRBV7-9 to TRBJ2-5; D may match TRBD1 or TRBD2 (5 bases each). The J call may be in error: the DNA end matches TRBJ2-7 better. There are 14 residues in the CDR3. Per germline, CDR1 SEHNR and CDR2 FQNEAQ (reference sequence). The CDR3 loop is CASSLGDGNYEQYF. CDR3 nucleotides: TGTGCCAGCAGCTTAGGGGACGGAAACTACGAGCAGTACTTC.

This chain joins TRBV29-1 and TRBJ2-1, with D perhaps given as TRBD1 or TRBD2 (5 bases each). Germline V lookup: CDR1 SQVTM, CDR2 ANQGSEA. Trimming pared 3 bases from V and 1 base from J, leaving 22 bases between. The length of the CDR3 is 18 residues. Here the CDR3 reads CSVDAPSGTSSSYNEQFF. The CDR3 DNA sequence: TGCAGCGTTGATGCTCCTTCCGGGACCTCCTCGTCCTACAATGAGCAGTTCTTC.

V and J are TRBV18 and TRBJ2-3; TRBD1 agrees at 7 bases. CDR1 is KGHSH and CDR2 is LQKENI in the germline V gene. The CDR3 consists of 15 residues. After removal of 3 bases from V and 2 bases from J, the junction contained 5 bases not matched to a gene. The CDR3 loop reads CASSPQTGTTDTQYF. For the CDR3, the DNA is TGTGCCAGCTCACCCCAGACAGGGACCACAGATACGCAGTATTTT.

This rearrangement joins TRBV9 to TRBJ1-2; 7 bases are a match to TRBD1. The CDR3 loop spans 15 amino acids. The ends lost 0 bases at V and 0 bases at J; junction bases unmatched: 2. Germline lookup yields CDR1 SGDLS and CDR2 YYNGEE. CDR3 bases: TGTGCCAGCAGCGTAGCTGGGACAGCTAACTATGGCTACACCTTC. Translation gives CASSVAGTANYGYTF.

V and J are TRBV6-5 and TRBJ1-1, with D perhaps matching TRBD1 (5 bases). With 6 bases removed from V and 0 bases from J, the gap between germline ends came to 14 bases. The CDR3 sequence is 15 residues long. Germline loops: CDR1 MNHEY, CDR2 SVGAGI. The CDR3, as DNA: TGTGCCAGCAGGGATCGGGGGATAATGAACACTGAAGCTTTCTTT. Translated, it gives CASRDRGIMNTEAFF.

V gene TRBV19 combines with J gene TRBJ2-7, with TRBD2 as a possible D gene (5 bases). The CDR3 sequence is 15 residues long. Trimming removed 1 base from V and 1 base from J, with 11 bases in between. The germline V gene encodes CDR1 LNHDA and CDR2 SQIVND (reference sequence). The CDR3 loop reads CASSIAASPSYEQYF. In nucleotides, the CDR3 is TGTGCCAGTAGTATAGCGGCTAGCCCATCCTACGAGCAGTACTTC.

The genes are TRBV11-3 and TRBJ2-2; D remains unclear. Germline V gives CDR1 SGHNT, CDR2 YENEEA. The V and J ends lost 1 base and 7 bases respectively, with 7 bases between them. The length of the CDR3 is 13 residues. The CDR3 reads CASSLASGGELFF. The CDR3 DNA sequence: TGTGCCAGCAGCTTAGCCTCAGGCGGGGAGCTGTTTTTT.

The V gene is TRBV10-3, the J gene TRBJ2-5, with TRBD1 matching over 7 bases. This CDR3 is built from 11 residues. V lost 10 bases to trimming and J lost 3 bases; unmatched junction nucleotides: 2. Germline V CDR1 and CDR2: ENHRY, SYGVKD. The DNA of the CDR3 is TGTGCCACGGGACAGAAAGAGACCCAGTACTTC. This gives the protein CATGQKETQYF.

The V and J genes are TRBV9 and TRBJ1-1, with 7 bases lining up with TRBD1. The J segment lost 1 base and the V segment lost 4 bases, leaving 7 bases of the junction unmatched. Germline CDR1 and CDR2: SGDLS and YYNGEE. CDR3 size: 15 residues. The DNA for the CDR3 is TGTGCCAGCAGCCCACGGACAGGTCAGAACACTGAAGCTTTCTTT. Translated, it gives CASSPRTGQNTEAFF.

The CDR3 DNA sequence: TGTGCCAGCAGTTACTCAGGGGATGGCTACACCTTC. This encodes CASSYSGDGYTF. The V and J genes are TRBV6-5 and TRBJ1-2; D is perhaps TRBD1 (5 bases). The CDR3 covers 12 residues. The V end lost 0 bases, the J end lost 6 bases, and 5 bases lay between the germline ends. Per germline, CDR1 MNHEY and CDR2 SVGAGI.

V usage is TRBV7-9 and J usage is TRBJ2-2; weak D call: TRBD1 (5 bases). The CDR3 totals 12 residues. The germline V gene has CDR1 SEHNR and CDR2 FQNEAQ (reference sequence). V gave up 6 bases and J gave up 6 bases, with 8 bases separating them. In DNA form, the CDR3 reads TGTGCCAGCAGGCCAGGGCCCGGGGAGCTGTTTTTT. Translated, it gives CASRPGPGELFF.

The V and J genes are TRBV10-3 and TRBJ1-5; D remains unclear. The ends were cut back, 1 base at V and 0 bases at J, with 10 bases in the middle. Germline CDR1 and CDR2: ENHRY and SYGVKD. The CDR3 is 16 amino acids. CDR3 nucleotides: TGTGCCATCAGTGAGTACACTCCTGATAGCAATCAGCCCCAGCATTTT. It specifies CAISEYTPDSNQPQHF.

CDR3 DNA: TGCGCCAGCAGCCAAGATAGGGGACTAGCTGTCGAGCAGTACTTC. Amino acid sequence: CASSQDRGLAVEQYF. The chain recombines TRBV4-1 with TRBJ2-7; 9 bases are shared with TRBD2. The J segment lost 6 bases and the V segment lost 0 bases, leaving 6 bases of the junction unmatched. CDR1 is MGHRA, CDR2 YSYEKL, per germline. CDR3 size: 15 residues.

The V call is TRBV11-1, the J call TRBJ2-7; 10 bases fit TRBD1. V shed 5 bases, J shed 5 bases, and the junction held 9 bases outside the gene matches. Germline assignment: CDR1 SGHAT and CDR2 FQDESV (reference sequence). The CDR3 runs 15 residues. The CDR3 protein is CASSLLGQGYNEQYF. In DNA form, the CDR3 reads TGTGCCAGCAGCCTACTGGGACAGGGGTACAACGAGCAGTACTTC.

The rearrangement links TRBV5-4 to TRBJ1-1; D is ambiguous. Trimming took off 0 bases at V and 2 bases at J, with 8 bases between the two ends. The CDR3 loop spans 14 amino acids. Germline CDR1 SGHNT, CDR2 YYREEE (reference sequence). The CDR3 loop reads CASSLDPENTEAFF. The CDR3 DNA follows: TGTGCCAGCAGCTTGGATCCGGAAAACACTGAAGCTTTCTTT.

This clone has a count of ten or more. The chain is built from TRBV28 and TRBJ1-5; no firm D call. The CDR3 runs to 16 residues. Germline V gene lookup returns CDR1 MDHEN and CDR2 SYDVKM. The ends were cut back, 7 bases at V and 1 base at J, with 17 bases in the middle. CDR3 sequence (DNA): TGTGCCAGCATATCGGTGTCCCGGGGAAGCAATCAGCCCCAGCATTTT. This gives the protein CASISVSRGSNQPQHF.

The chain couples TRBV5-1 to TRBJ1-1; 9 bases map to TRBD1. CDR3 size: 14 residues. Germline V CDR1 and CDR2: SGHRS, YFSETQ. The J segment lost 7 bases and the V segment lost 3 bases, leaving 7 bases of the junction unmatched. CDR3 amino acids: CASSSGTGKGEAFF. The CDR3 DNA reads as TGCGCCAGCAGCTCCGGGACAGGGAAAGGTGAAGCTTTCTTT.

The gene calls are TRBV19 and TRBJ1-2; tentatively, D is TRBD1 (6 bases). Trimming took off 7 bases at V and 5 bases at J, with 20 bases between the two ends. Germline CDR1 is LNHDA and CDR2 is SQIVND (reference sequence). This CDR3 spans 15 amino acids. CDR3 in DNA: TGTGCCAGTATGGACTTACTTGGGGGACAATATGGCTACACCTTC. It codes for CASMDLLGGQYGYTF.

This chain's CDR3 is CASSLGGTGSYEQYF. CDR3 nucleotides: TGTGCCAGCAGCCTCGGCGGGACAGGCTCCTACGAGCAGTACTTC. V gene TRBV13 combines with J gene TRBJ2-7; 8 nucleotides align to TRBD1. The germline CDR1 and CDR2 sequences are PRHDT and FYEKMQ (reference sequence). CDR3 length: 15 amino acids. V gave up 5 bases and J gave up 0 bases; unmatched junction bases: 6.

In its sample, this clone was seen once. This chain links TRBV5-6 with TRBJ2-2, with 11 bases that match TRBD2. The germline CDR1 and CDR2 sequences are SGHDT and YYEEEE. After removal of 3 bases from V and 4 bases from J, the junction contained 2 bases not matched to a gene. The CDR3 totals 15 residues. The DNA of the CDR3 is TGTGCCAGCAGCTCGGGACTAGCGGTCACCGGGGAGCTGTTTTTT. Protein: CASSSGLAVTGELFF.

The chain combines TRBV7-9 with TRBJ2-5; D uncertain. Trimming took off 2 bases at V and 5 bases at J, with 9 bases between the two ends. This CDR3 is 13 amino acids long. Germline CDR1 is SEHNR and CDR2 is FQNEAQ (reference sequence). The DNA of the CDR3 is TGTGCCAGCAGCTTATCGACGTTTGAGACCCAGTACTTC. Translation: CASSLSTFETQYF.